The following is a T cell receptor (beta chain) sequence with its context. This sample is part of a study of blood T cell repertoires in COVID-19. As for the study in general: Donors in the United States, Italy and Spain gave samples during acute or convalescent COVID-19.

The authors' processing: Estimation of nucleated cell counts relied on the amplification of reference gene primers. Profiling relied on immunoSEQ multiplex PCR, and the TCRdb table lists in-frame clones only, not all of them. The DNA was the basis for D and trimming; V, J and clone size are from that table. The table records around 130,000 clones, under 85% of them present only once. The CDR3 sequence is 13 residues long. CDR1 SGHRS and CDR2 YFSETQ come from the germline V gene. V was pared by 4 bases and J by 0 bases, with 7 bases between. V gene TRBV5-1 combines with J gene TRBJ1-2, with no clear D. Sequences were obtained from peripheral blood. This clonotype originated in a woman in her sixties with acute or convalescent COVID-19. In DNA, the CDR3 is TGCGCCAGCAGCCTTAATTCTAACTATGGCTACACCTTC. Amino acids: CASSLNSNYGYTF.